This T cell receptor (beta chain) came from a study of blood T cell repertoires in COVID-19. Study summary: COVID-19 samples, acute and convalescent, were from the United States, Italy and Spain. PBMCs, B-cell-depleted T cells, or T cells were the source of the cDNA or gDNA that made up the material.

In its sample, this clone was seen a few times. CDR3 length: 14 residues. V dropped 5 bases and J dropped 6 bases, with 16 bases sitting between them. The germline CDR1 and CDR2 sequences are LGHNA and YNFKEQ. Per the original data handling: Amplification from reference gene primers served as the basis for estimated nucleated cell counts. Libraries were prepared by immunoSEQ multiplex PCR; TCRdb keeps only in-frame clonotypes and omits some of them. V and J calls and clone size are as listed in that table; D and trimming were resolved from the DNA. The sample consists of roughly 220,000 clones, about 85% of them appearing once.

The J gene is TRBJ1-2, the V gene TRBV4-2, with D perhaps matching TRBD1 (5 bases). This TCR was recovered from a man aged 45-60 years who had recovered from COVID-19. Sequencing was done on a sample of peripheral blood. CDR3 sequence: CASSWKDQGDGYTF. CDR3 nucleotides: TGTGCCAGCAGCTGGAAAGACCAGGGTGATGGCTACACCTTC.